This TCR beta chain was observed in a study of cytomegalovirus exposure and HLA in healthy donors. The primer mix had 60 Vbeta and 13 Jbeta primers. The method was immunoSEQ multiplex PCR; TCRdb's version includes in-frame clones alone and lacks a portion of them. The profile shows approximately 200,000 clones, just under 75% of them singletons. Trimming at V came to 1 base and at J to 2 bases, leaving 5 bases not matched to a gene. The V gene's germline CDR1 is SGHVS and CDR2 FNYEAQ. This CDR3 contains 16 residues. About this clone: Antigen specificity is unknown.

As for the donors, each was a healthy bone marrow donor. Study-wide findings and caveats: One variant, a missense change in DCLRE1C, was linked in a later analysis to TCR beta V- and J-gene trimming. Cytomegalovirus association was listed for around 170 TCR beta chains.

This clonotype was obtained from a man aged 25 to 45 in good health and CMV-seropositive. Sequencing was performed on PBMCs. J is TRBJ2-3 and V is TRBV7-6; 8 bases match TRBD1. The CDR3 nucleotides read TGTGCCAGCAGCTTAGGGACAGGGTTATTCACAGATACGCAGTATTTT. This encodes CASSLGTGLFTDTQYF.